This T cell receptor beta chain was sequenced in a study of CD8 T cells in ankylosing spondylitis. V lost 1 base, J lost 7 bases, and 11 bases lay in between. This CDR3 region has 15 residues. Germline V gene sequence: CDR1 LGHNA, CDR2 YSLEER. Overall study results and limits: Several highly homologous variants formed a TCR beta motif that appeared characteristic of ankylosing spondylitis blood.

TCRdb processed the 5' RACE reads anew with MiXCR; each CDR3 protein has one entry. Among about 800,000 distinct CDR3 sequences listed, approximately 12% were seen once. As concerns this clonotype: The antigen remains undetermined.

This TCR was recovered from a male donor with ankylosing spondylitis. The chain is built from TRBV4-3 and TRBJ1-6; D is uncertain. The specimen sequenced was blood, either unsorted or a sorted T cell fraction (not recorded which). This CDR3 is CASSQAAAGNSPLHF. DNA for the CDR3: TGCGCCAGCAGCCAAGCGGCCGCCGGGAATTCACCCCTCCACTTT.